The TCR beta chain described here comes from a study of T cells in Graves' hyperthyroidism and ophthalmopathy. Looking at the study overall: Peripheral blood was collected at initial diagnosis, before any treatment.

CDR1 is DFQATT, CDR2 SNEGSKA, per germline (reference sequence). This CDR3 is 10 amino acids long. Trimming removed 8 bases at V and 5 bases at J, with 10 bases between. This clonotype has a count of ten or more. Antigen unknown. RNA transcripts provided the source from which TCR beta CDR3 regions were amplified. The TCR CDR3 was amplified in a first-round RT-PCR using the HTBI primer set. In TCRdb, the multiplex PCR reads were re-called with MiXCR into one record per CDR3 protein. The sample includes under 300,000 distinct CDR3 sequences, roughly 15% of them seen just once. Study-wide points: Most thyroid clonotypes with frequency above 0.001 were detected in blood. Prediction of ophthalmopathy progression came a median roughly 7.1 months pre-onset.

The specimen was blood. The rearrangement links TRBV20-1 to TRBJ2-7; a possible D gene is TRBD1 (6 bases). This receptor was identified in a woman aged 45 to 65 with Graves' hyperthyroidism that later progressed to Graves' ophthalmopathy. CDR3 protein: CSPTGNEQYF. The DNA of the CDR3 is TGCAGTCCTACAGGGAACGAGCAGTACTTC.